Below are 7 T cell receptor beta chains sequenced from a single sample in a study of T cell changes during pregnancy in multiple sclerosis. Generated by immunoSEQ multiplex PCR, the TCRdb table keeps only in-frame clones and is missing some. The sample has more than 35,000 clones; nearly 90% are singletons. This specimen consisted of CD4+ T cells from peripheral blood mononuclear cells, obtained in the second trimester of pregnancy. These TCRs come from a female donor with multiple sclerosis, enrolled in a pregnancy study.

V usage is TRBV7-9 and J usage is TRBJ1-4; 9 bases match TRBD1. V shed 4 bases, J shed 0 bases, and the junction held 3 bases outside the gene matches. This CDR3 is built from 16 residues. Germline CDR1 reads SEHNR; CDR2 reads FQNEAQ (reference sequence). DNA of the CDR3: TGTGCCAGCAGCTCCGGGGACAGGGCAACTAATGAAAAACTGTTTTTT. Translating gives CASSSGDRATNEKLFF.

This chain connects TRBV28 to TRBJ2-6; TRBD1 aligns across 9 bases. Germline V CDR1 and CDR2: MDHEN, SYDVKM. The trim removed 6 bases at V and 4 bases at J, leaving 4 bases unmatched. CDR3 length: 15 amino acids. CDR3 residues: CASRGQGSGANVLTF. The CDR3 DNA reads TGTGCCAGCAGGGGACAGGGATCCGGGGCCAACGTCCTGACTTTC.

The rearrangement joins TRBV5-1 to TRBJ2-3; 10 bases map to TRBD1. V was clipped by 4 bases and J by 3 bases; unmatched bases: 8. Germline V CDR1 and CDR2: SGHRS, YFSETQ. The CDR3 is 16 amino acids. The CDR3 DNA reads TGCGCCAGCAGCCCCGGGACAGGGGCAGGGACAGATACGCAGTATTTT. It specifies CASSPGTGAGTDTQYF.

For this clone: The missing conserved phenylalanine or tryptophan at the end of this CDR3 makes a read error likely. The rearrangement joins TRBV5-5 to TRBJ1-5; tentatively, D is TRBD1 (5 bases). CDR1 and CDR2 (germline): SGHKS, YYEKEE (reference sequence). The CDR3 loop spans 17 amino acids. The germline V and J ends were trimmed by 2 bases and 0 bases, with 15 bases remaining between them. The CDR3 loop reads CASSFLETVYSNQPQHL. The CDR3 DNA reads TGTGCCAGCAGCTTTTTAGAGACAGTCTATAGCAATCAGCCCCAGCATCTT.

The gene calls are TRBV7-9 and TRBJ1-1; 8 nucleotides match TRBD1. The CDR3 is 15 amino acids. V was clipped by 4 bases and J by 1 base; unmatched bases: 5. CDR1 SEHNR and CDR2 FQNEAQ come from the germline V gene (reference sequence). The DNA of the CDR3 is TGTGCCAGCAGCTCTGAGGGACAGGCGAACACTGAAGCTTTCTTT. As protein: CASSSEGQANTEAFF.

CDR3 amino acids: CASRDRDFVYGYTF. The CDR3 DNA is TGTGCCAGCAGAGACAGGGACTTTGTCTATGGCTACACCTTC. This chain uses TRBV2 with TRBJ1-2; 7 bases line up with TRBD1. CDR1 is SNHLY, CDR2 FYNNEI, per germline. The CDR3 totals 14 residues. The ends lost 6 bases at V and 4 bases at J; junction bases unmatched: 8.

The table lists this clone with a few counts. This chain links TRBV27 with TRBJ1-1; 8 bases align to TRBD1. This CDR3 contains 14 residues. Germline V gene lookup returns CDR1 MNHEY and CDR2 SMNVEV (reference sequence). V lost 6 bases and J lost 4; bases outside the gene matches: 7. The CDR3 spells CASRQQGGGTEAFF. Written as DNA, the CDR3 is TGTGCCAGCAGACAACAGGGGGGGGGCACTGAAGCTTTCTTT.